Listed here is a single TCR beta chain. These data originate in a study of shared clonotypes between healthy human individuals. From germline, CDR1 is MDHEN and CDR2 SYDVKM. V shed 6 bases and J 5 bases; nucleotides not matched to a gene: 7. The CDR3 is 15 amino acids. Assay used: immunoSEQ multiplex PCR; TCRdb lists only in-frame clones, some missing. The sample records roughly 2,500,000 clones, approximately 93% being singletons. The material sequenced was naive CD4+ T cells from PBMCs. Described subset: CD45RA+ positively selected. The sequence derives from a young man in good health. Some clones in this sample may be carry-over from other donors' samples. The genes are TRBV28 and TRBJ1-5, with 10 bases aligning to TRBD1. The CDR3 region is CASSPGTGAYQPQHF. DNA of the CDR3: TGTGCCAGCAGCCCCGGGACAGGGGCGTATCAGCCCCAGCATTTT.